The 32 T cell receptor beta chains reported below all come from one sample, sequenced in a study of liver allograft versus peripheral blood T cells. About the research overall: Comparisons were made between T cell receptor repertoires found in transplanted livers and those circulating in recipients' peripheral blood.

TCRdb redid the calling of the reads with MiXCR, one entry per CDR3 protein. The repertoire consists of over a thousand distinct CDR3 sequences, with around 15% occurring once and the leading ten covering approximately 8%. The origin of the receptors is a human patient who had a liver transplant. T cells may partly derive from the graft donor.

With respect to this clonotype: A far larger clone lies a single base away; this is likely a read error. The chain combines TRBV6-5 with TRBJ2-7; a weak D match, TRBD1 (6 bases). Germline lookup yields CDR1 MNHEY and CDR2 SVGAGI. The CDR3 covers 14 residues. The V gene lost 5 bases and the J gene lost 7 bases, with 18 bases spanning the gap. The CDR3 coding sequence is TGTGCCAGCAGTGTCGTGACAGGTTACAATGAGCAGTACTTC. Amino acids: CASSVVTGYNEQYF.

Comments on this clonotype: A far larger clone is a single base away, which makes a read error likely. This rearrangement joins TRBV6-2 or TRBV6-3 to TRBJ1-4; no reliable D call. V was shortened by 11 bases and J by 6 bases, with 19 bases between the two germline ends. The germline V gene has CDR1 MNHEY and CDR2 SVGEGT. The CDR3 extends over 14 amino acids. CDR3 DNA: TGTGCCGGCACCTCCGGGCAGGCGGATGAAAAACTGTTTTTT. It translates to CAGTSGQADEKLFF.

This clonotype is deemed medium-sized (0.01 to 0.1%). The rearrangement joins TRBV28 to TRBJ1-2; D is perhaps TRBD1 (5 bases). This CDR3 contains 15 residues. The germline CDR1 and CDR2 sequences are MDHEN and SYDVKM. The germline V and J ends were trimmed by 8 bases and 3 bases, with 19 bases remaining between them. CDR3 bases: TGTGCCAGCTTTATACCGGGACTCGGCTACTATGGCTACACCTTC. Protein sequence: CASFIPGLGYYGYTF.

As regards this clonotype: A far larger clone is a single base away, which makes a read error likely. Here the CDR3 omits its conserved ending phenylalanine or tryptophan, so a read error is the likely source. V usage is TRBV6-5 and J usage is TRBJ1-5; TRBD1 matches at 12 bases. Germline loops: CDR1 MNHEY, CDR2 SVGAGI. V was clipped by 5 bases and J by 6 bases; unmatched bases: 8. This CDR3 comprises 16 residues. The CDR3 region has the DNA TGTGCCAGCAGTGGAAAGGGACAGGGGGCTCTTCAGCCCCAGCATTCT. Translating gives CASSGKGQGALQPQHS.

This clonotype is categorized as large. The chain couples TRBV19 to TRBJ1-5; 9 bases align to TRBD1. Germline V gives CDR1 LNHDA, CDR2 SQIVND (reference sequence). J was trimmed by 9 bases and V by 6 bases; bases with no gene match: 9. The CDR3 spans 14 residues. CDR3 loop: CASRPGQGGRPQHF. The CDR3 nucleotides read TGTGCCAGTAGACCGGGACAGGGCGGTCGGCCCCAGCATTTT.

This clonotype occurred many times. The chain combines TRBV7-2 with TRBJ1-1, with 11 bases fitting TRBD1. Germline lookup yields CDR1 SGHTA and CDR2 FQGNSA. The length of the CDR3 is 15 residues. V lost 5 bases and J lost 2; bases outside the gene matches: 4. Here the CDR3 reads CASSLDRGPNTEAFF. CDR3 DNA sequence: TGTGCCAGCAGCCTGGACAGGGGGCCAAACACTGAAGCTTTCTTT.

In its sample, this clonotype is medium-sized. In DNA form, the CDR3 reads TGCAGTGCCCACCACGGACTAACGACTGAGCAGTTCTTC. As protein: CSAHHGLTTEQFF. This rearrangement joins TRBV20-1 to TRBJ2-1, with D possibly TRBD2 on 6 matching bases. CDR1 is DFQATT and CDR2 is SNEGSKA in the germline V gene (reference sequence). CDR3 length equals 13 residues. Trimming pared 6 bases from V and 9 bases from J, leaving 18 bases between.

By share, this clonotype ranks as medium-sized (0.01 to 0.1%). CDR3 loop: CASTGAYRTYNEQFF. In DNA form, the CDR3 reads TGTGCCAGCACAGGGGCTTATAGAACCTACAATGAGCAGTTCTTC. J is TRBJ2-1 and V is TRBV12-3 or TRBV12-4; a possible D gene is TRBD1 (6 bases). The ends were cut back, 7 bases at V and 2 bases at J, with 15 bases in the middle. This CDR3 is 15 amino acids long.

This clonotype counts as medium-sized (0.01 to 0.1%). This chain links TRBV20-1 with TRBJ2-7, with a weak D call TRBD1 (7 bases). Trimming cost V 1 base and J 4 bases, with 14 bases left between them. The length of the CDR3 is 14 residues. Germline CDR1 reads DFQATT; CDR2 reads SNEGSKA (reference sequence). The CDR3 DNA reads as TGCAGTGCTAGAGCGGGGGCAGGGGGATACGAGCAGTACTTC. Translating gives CSARAGAGGYEQYF.

By share, this clonotype ranks as large. V gene TRBV6-5 combines with J gene TRBJ1-3, with D unclear. V dropped 6 bases and J dropped 0 bases, with 9 bases sitting between them. The CDR3 runs to 14 residues. CDR1 is MNHEY, CDR2 SVGAGI, per germline. The chain's CDR3 is CASSAAPSGNTIYF. Here the CDR3 DNA reads TGTGCCAGCAGCGCAGCTCCCTCTGGAAACACCATATATTTT.

Sample share makes this clonotype large. J is TRBJ1-2 and V is TRBV18; 7 bases agree with TRBD1. The germline gives CDR1 KGHSH, CDR2 LQKENI. There are 13 residues in the CDR3. After removal of 3 bases from V and 3 bases from J, the junction contained 1 base not matched to a gene. The DNA for the CDR3 is TGTGCCAGCTCACCCGGGACAGACTATGGCTACACCTTC. Translated, it gives CASSPGTDYGYTF.

The CDR3 DNA reads as TGTGCCAGCAGCTCCGCCGGCGGGGGGACCCAGTACTTC. It translates to CASSSAGGGTQYF. This chain uses TRBV5-6 with TRBJ2-5, with 7 positions matching TRBD2. Trimming cost V 3 bases and J 7 bases; bases outside gene matches: 6. This CDR3 is built from 13 residues. Germline CDR1 and CDR2: SGHDT and YYEEEE.

Note on this clonotype: With only one base between it and a far larger clone, this is likely a read error. The chain recombines TRBV27 with TRBJ1-4; a weak D match, TRBD1 (5 bases). With the DNA end fitting TRBJ1-6 better, the J assignment may be wrong. Per germline, CDR1 MNHEY and CDR2 SMNVEV (reference sequence). The CDR3 covers 15 residues. The CDR3 nucleotides read TGTACCAGCAGCCCCCGGCAGGGACCGACCTCACCCCTCCACTTT. Translated, it gives CTSSPRQGPTSPLHF.

Points on this clonotype: One end of the junction does not line up with germline, which may come from a read error. The J gene is TRBJ1-3, the V gene TRBV28, with D unresolved. Germline CDR1 is MDHEN and CDR2 is SYDVKM. The CDR3 is 13 amino acids. This chain's CDR3 is CVSVTSAGNNIYF. DNA of the CDR3: TGTGTCAGCGTTACATCAGCTGGAAACAACATATATTTT.

This clonotype was counted at least ten times. The rearrangement links TRBV7-9 to TRBJ1-1; D might be TRBD1 (6 bases). Trimming stripped 10 bases from V and 4 bases from J, with 13 bases between. Germline CDR1 reads SEHNR; CDR2 reads FQNEAQ (reference sequence). The CDR3 is 12 amino acids. This CDR3 reads CATRGGGTEAFF. CDR3 bases: TGTGCCACGAGAGGGGGTGGCACTGAAGCTTTCTTT.

The chain links TRBV19 to TRBJ1-5; D possibly corresponds to TRBD1 (5 bases). Germline V gives CDR1 LNHDA, CDR2 SQIVND (reference sequence). The CDR3 totals 15 residues. V lost 7 bases and J lost 4, with 17 bases in between. CDR3 region: CASTLGAGPNQPQHF. The CDR3 DNA is TGTGCCAGTACCCTTGGAGCAGGGCCGAATCAGCCCCAGCATTTT. The variable domain in full, completed from reference TRBV19 and TRBJ1-5, reads DGGITQSPKYLFRKEGQNVTLSCEQNLNHDAMYWYRQDPGQGLRLIYYSQIVNDFQKGDIAEGYSVSREKKESFPLTVTSAQKNPTAFYLCASTLGAGPNQPQHFGDGTRLSIL.

This clonotype is categorized as medium-sized. CDR3 DNA: TGTGCCAGCAGTTATATTGTCGGCGGGAGGGCCGCCACAGATACGCAGTATTTT. Residues: CASSYIVGGRAATDTQYF. The genes are TRBV6-2 or TRBV6-3 and TRBJ2-3, with 9 bases aligning to TRBD2. V lost 3 bases to trimming and J lost 2 bases; unmatched junction nucleotides: 12. The CDR3 runs 18 residues. Per germline, CDR1 MNHEY and CDR2 SVGEGT.

V usage is TRBV13 and J usage is TRBJ2-7; TRBD1 agrees at 11 bases. Germline trimming cut 5 bases from V and 7 bases from J; bases unmatched to any gene: 10. From germline, CDR1 is PRHDT and CDR2 FYEKMQ (reference sequence). The CDR3 is 15 amino acids. The CDR3 loop is CASSLRGTGGGEQYF. The DNA for the CDR3 is TGTGCCAGCAGCCTCCGGGGGACAGGGGGGGGGGAGCAGTACTTC.

In its sample, this clonotype ranks as medium-sized. The chain employs TRBV13 and TRBJ1-6, with D perhaps matching TRBD1 (5 bases). Trimming removed 5 bases from V and 7 bases from J, with 21 bases in between. There are 17 residues in the CDR3. Looked up from germline, CDR1 is PRHDT and CDR2 is FYEKMQ (reference sequence). The CDR3 loop reads CASSPSGRVSRNSPLHF. The CDR3 DNA is TGTGCCAGCAGCCCGTCGGGGCGGGTTTCGAGGAATTCACCCCTCCACTTT.

The table lists this clonotype with many counts. This chain links TRBV5-1 with TRBJ2-1; D uncertain. This CDR3 comprises 17 residues. Germline V gene sequence: CDR1 SGHRS, CDR2 YFSETQ. Trimming left V 0 bases short and J 5 bases short, with 18 bases between. CDR3 bases: TGCGCCAGCAGCTTGGAGTTGGCGACTGGACCGAACAATGAGCAGTTCTTC. Translated, it gives CASSLELATGPNNEQFF.

This clonotype is medium-sized by share. The CDR3 sequence is CNPGQGVGYTF. The CDR3, as DNA: TGCAATCCGGGACAGGGGGTTGGCTACACCTTC. J is TRBJ1-2 and V is TRBV20-1; 11 bases are shared with TRBD1. This CDR3 is 11 amino acids long. Germline V gives CDR1 DFQATT, CDR2 SNEGSKA (reference sequence).

This clonotype is classed as medium-sized. This chain uses TRBV27 with TRBJ2-1; 7 bases align to TRBD2. Germline-derived CDR1 and CDR2 are MNHEY and SMNVEV (reference sequence). Germline trimming cut 4 bases from V and 4 bases from J; bases unmatched to any gene: 13. This CDR3 comprises 17 residues. CDR3 nucleotide sequence: TGTGCCAGCAGTTCCTCCTCTGGACTAGTGGAGTACAATGAGCAGTTCTTC. Amino acid sequence: CASSSSSGLVEYNEQFF.

Judged by abundance, this clonotype is large. The chain uses TRBV13 and TRBJ1-4; D uncertain. In germline, CDR1 is PRHDT, CDR2 FYEKMQ (reference sequence). CDR3 size: 16 residues. V lost 3 bases to trimming and J lost 8 bases, with 19 bases between them. DNA of the CDR3: TGTGCCAGCAGCTTTCGGACCTTCCGGGCCGAAGAAAAACTGTTTTTT. Translating gives CASSFRTFRAEEKLFF.

Relative to its sample, this clonotype is large. The chain is built from TRBV10-3 and TRBJ2-7; possibly TRBD2 for D (7 bases). CDR3 size: 15 residues. Germline V gene data show CDR1 as ENHRY and CDR2 as SYGVKD. V was pared by 9 bases and J by 7 bases, with 25 bases between. CDR3 sequence (DNA): TGTGCCATTTGGAGGGGGGAGGGCCGGTCGGGTGAGCAGTACTTC. Translated: CAIWRGEGRSGEQYF.

Regarding this clonotype: It is likely a read error: a sequence one base away is far more abundant. The chain is built from TRBV27 and TRBJ2-7, with 7 bases identical to TRBD2. This CDR3 has 16 residues. CDR1 is MNHEY and CDR2 is SMNVEV in the germline V gene (reference sequence). Germline trimming cut 1 base from V and 7 bases from J; bases unmatched to any gene: 13. The CDR3 is CASSLLPSGSYNEQYF. In DNA form, the CDR3 reads TGTGCCAGCAGTTTATTACCTAGCGGCTCCTACAATGAGCAGTACTTC.

This clonotype is judged medium-sized. This sequence joins TRBV5-5 and TRBJ2-2; D not certain. Germline V lookup: CDR1 SGHKS, CDR2 YYEKEE (reference sequence). The CDR3 has 16 amino acids. V was trimmed by 2 bases and J by 0 bases, leaving 11 bases between them. CDR3 coding DNA: TGTGCCAGCAGCTTTGACCCCGCGACGAACACCGGGGAGCTGTTTTTT. This gives the protein CASSFDPATNTGELFF.

This clonotype is deemed medium-sized. The rearrangement joins TRBV19 to TRBJ2-3, with 9 bases fitting TRBD2. CDR3 size: 18 residues. Germline V gives CDR1 LNHDA, CDR2 SQIVND (reference sequence). The J segment lost 1 base and the V segment lost 3 bases, leaving 11 bases of the junction unmatched. The CDR3 nucleotides read TGTGCCAGTAGTATCACCAGCGGGAGGATGCAGGGCACAGATACGCAGTATTTT. Its protein product is CASSITSGRMQGTDTQYF.

In its sample, this clonotype is medium-sized. The chain links TRBV20-1 to TRBJ2-2, with D tentatively TRBD2 (7 bases). There are 12 residues in the CDR3. V gave up 3 bases and J gave up 11 bases, with 13 bases separating them. Germline CDR1 DFQATT, CDR2 SNEGSKA (reference sequence). The CDR3 sequence is CSASRGGGELFF. CDR3 in DNA: TGCAGTGCTAGCCGAGGGGGGGGCGAGCTGTTTTTT.

This chain joins TRBV7-2 and TRBJ1-1, with D tentatively TRBD1 (6 bases). V shed 3 bases and J shed 10 bases, with 24 bases lying between them. The germline CDR1 and CDR2 sequences are SGHTA and FQGNSA. The CDR3 contains 16 residues. Here the CDR3 DNA reads TGTGCCAGCAGCTTTCATAGGGACACATCGACTAATGGAGCTTTCTTT. Amino acid sequence: CASSFHRDTSTNGAFF.

This clonotype was counted ten times or more. The chain carries TRBV14 and TRBJ2-5; D remains ambiguous. Germline V gene sequence: CDR1 SGHDN, CDR2 FVKESK. CDR3 size: 15 residues. V was clipped by 2 bases and J by 5 bases, with 15 bases between them. The CDR3 is CASSQLHLTGETQYF. The CDR3 bases are TGTGCCAGCAGCCAACTACACCTAACTGGGGAGACCCAGTACTTC.

In its sample, this clonotype is large. The CDR3 is CASSSAHKANYGYTF. CDR3 DNA sequence: TGTGCCAGCAGCTCAGCTCATAAAGCTAACTATGGCTACACCTTC. The rearrangement joins TRBV27 to TRBJ1-2; D not certain. The CDR3 is 15 residues long. Trimming took off 6 bases at V and 0 bases at J, with 14 bases between the two ends. The germline CDR1 and CDR2 sequences are MNHEY and SMNVEV (reference sequence).

This clonotype is labeled medium-sized. The V gene is TRBV9, the J gene TRBJ2-7, with 11 bases that match TRBD2. The CDR3 contains 18 residues. The germline CDR1 and CDR2 sequences are SGDLS and YYNGEE. V was pared by 4 bases and J by 5 bases, with 17 bases of the junction left unmatched. This CDR3 is CASSPGPSSSGRKHEQYF. DNA for the CDR3: TGTGCCAGCAGCCCAGGCCCCTCGTCTAGCGGGAGGAAACACGAGCAGTACTTC.